The 12 T cell receptor beta chains below were found in one sample sequenced in a study of blood T cell repertoires in COVID-19. Generated by immunoSEQ multiplex PCR, the TCRdb table keeps only in-frame clones and is missing some. This sample yields 400,000 to 450,000 clones, of which less than 95% are seen a single time; 0.6% belongs to the top ten. The sample consisted of PBMCs or T cells enriched from blood (not recorded which). The receptors shown here come from a man aged 18 to 30 who had recovered from COVID-19.

This clone appeared once. In nucleotides, the CDR3 is TGTGCCAGCAGCTTTGGTGGGACAGGGACCTACGAGCAGTACTTC. Amino acids: CASSFGGTGTYEQYF. The chain is built from TRBV5-4 and TRBJ2-7; TRBD1 agrees at 9 bases. Trimming took 2 bases from V and 2 from J; bases not matched to a gene: 5. The CDR3 totals 15 residues. CDR1 is SGHNT, CDR2 YYREEE, per germline (reference sequence).

This clone was recorded a few times. This chain joins TRBV21-1 and TRBJ1-3; TRBD1 is taken as the D call from the table, unchecked against the DNA. TRBV21-1 is designated a pseudogene. The CDR3 loop spans 16 amino acids. CDR3 DNA: TGTGCCAGCAGCAGGAACCAGACAGATTCTGGAAACACCATATATTTT. Translation gives CASSRNQTDSGNTIYF.

The rearrangement links TRBV6-5 to TRBJ1-1; D possibly corresponds to TRBD1 (6 bases). Per the germline V gene, CDR1 is MNHEY and CDR2 is SVGAGI. Trimming took 6 bases from V and 4 from J, leaving 15 bases between them. CDR3 length: 14 amino acids. In nucleotides, the CDR3 is TGTGCCAGCAGCCCCGCGGGGGCAAGCACTGAAGCTTTCTTT. It yields the protein CASSPAGASTEAFF.

The CDR3 loop is CASSTYLRGDTEAFF. CDR3 DNA sequence: TGTGCCAGCAGCACGTACCTCAGGGGGGACACTGAAGCTTTCTTT. The V gene is TRBV11-2, the J gene TRBJ1-1; TRBD1 agrees at 7 bases. From germline, CDR1 is SGHAT and CDR2 FQNNGV. The CDR3 is 15 amino acids. Trimming removed 5 bases from V and 3 bases from J; junction bases left unmatched: 9.

The CDR3 is CASSFSTLRSGVEQFF. Written as DNA, the CDR3 is TGTGCCAGCAGCTTTTCCACCCTGAGGAGCGGCGTTGAGCAGTTCTTC. The rearrangement joins TRBV11-2 to TRBJ2-1; D is possibly TRBD2 (5 bases). The V and J ends lost 3 bases and 9 bases respectively, with 21 bases between them. From germline, CDR1 is SGHAT and CDR2 FQNNGV. The CDR3 loop spans 16 amino acids.

J is TRBJ1-2 and V is TRBV6-5; possibly TRBD1 for D (6 bases). The germline gives CDR1 MNHEY, CDR2 SVGAGI. The CDR3 length is 15 residues. Deletions cut 8 bases from V and 2 bases from J, with 18 bases between. The CDR3 nucleotides are TGTGCCAGCCGCTGGGGGCAGGGAACCAACTATGGCTACACCTTC. Encoded protein: CASRWGQGTNYGYTF.

The V and J genes are TRBV30 and TRBJ1-1; 8 nucleotides align to TRBD1. CDR3 length equals 11 residues. The germline gives CDR1 GTSNPN, CDR2 SVGIG (reference sequence). V lost 2 bases, J lost 11 bases, and 4 bases stayed unmatched. CDR3 loop: CAWSQDRAAFF. DNA of the CDR3: TGTGCCTGGAGTCAGGACAGGGCGGCTTTCTTT. The full variable domain, with the rest looked up from reference TRBV30 and TRBJ1-1, is SQTIHQWPATLVQPVGSPLSLECTVEGTSNPNLYWYRQAAGRGLQLLFYSVGIGQISSEVPQNLSASRPQDRQFILSSKKLLLSDSGFYLCAWSQDRAAFFGQGTRLTVV.

CDR3 in DNA: TGCGCCAGCAGCTTGGAGGCAGGGCTGAACACTGAAGCTTTCTTT. As protein: CASSLEAGLNTEAFF. The chain employs TRBV5-1 and TRBJ1-1; a possible D gene is TRBD1 (5 bases). This CDR3 is 15 amino acids long. The germline V and J ends were trimmed by 0 bases and 0 bases, with 9 bases remaining between them. The V gene's germline CDR1 is SGHRS and CDR2 YFSETQ.

J is TRBJ1-1 and V is TRBV7-8; tentatively, D is TRBD1 (5 bases). Germline V gene sequence: CDR1 SGHVS, CDR2 FQNEAQ. The CDR3 has 19 amino acids. The V end was cut by 4 bases, the J end by 0 bases, with 24 bases between. The CDR3 DNA reads TGTGCCAGCAGCTCGACGCCATACACGGGGGACGGGATGAACACTGAAGCTTTCTTT. Protein: CASSSTPYTGDGMNTEAFF.

The gene calls are TRBV18 and TRBJ1-5; 7 positions agree with TRBD1. The CDR3 loop spans 16 amino acids. V gave up 4 bases and J gave up 0 bases; unmatched junction bases: 6. Germline loops: CDR1 KGHSH, CDR2 LQKENI. The CDR3 DNA sequence: TGTGCCAGCTCACAAGGACAGGCAGATAGCAATCAGCCCCAGCATTTT. Translation: CASSQGQADSNQPQHF.

The rearrangement joins TRBV11-2 to TRBJ2-3; 7 bases match TRBD2. Germline loops: CDR1 SGHAT, CDR2 FQNNGV. The CDR3 sequence is 17 residues long. The junction had 13 bases not matched to a gene; V was cut back by 1 base and J by 6 bases. The chain's CDR3 is CASSLVLAGPPGDTQYF. Written as DNA, the CDR3 is TGTGCCAGCAGCTTAGTATTAGCGGGCCCTCCCGGGGATACGCAGTATTTT.

This chain uses TRBV20-1 with TRBJ1-1; no firm D call. Germline V lookup: CDR1 DFQATT, CDR2 SNEGSKA (reference sequence). The ends were cut back, 3 bases at V and 3 bases at J, with 14 bases in the middle. The CDR3 sequence is 14 residues long. CDR3 in DNA: TGCAGTGCTAGTGCGGGGATCAGTGACACTGAAGCTTTCTTT. It translates to CSASAGISDTEAFF.